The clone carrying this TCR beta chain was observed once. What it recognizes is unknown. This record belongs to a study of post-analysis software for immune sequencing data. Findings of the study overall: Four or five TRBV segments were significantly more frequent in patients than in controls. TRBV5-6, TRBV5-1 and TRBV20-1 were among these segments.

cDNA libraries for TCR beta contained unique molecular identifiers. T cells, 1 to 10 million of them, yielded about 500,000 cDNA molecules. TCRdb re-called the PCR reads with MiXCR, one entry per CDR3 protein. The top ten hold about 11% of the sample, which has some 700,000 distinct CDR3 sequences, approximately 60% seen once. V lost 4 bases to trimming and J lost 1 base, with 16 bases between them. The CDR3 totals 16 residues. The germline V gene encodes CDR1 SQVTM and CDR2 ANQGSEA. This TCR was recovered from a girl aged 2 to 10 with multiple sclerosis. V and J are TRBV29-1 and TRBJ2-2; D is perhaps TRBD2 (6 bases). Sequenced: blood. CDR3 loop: CSVVGWRGRNTGELFF. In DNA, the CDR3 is TGCAGCGTTGTTGGGTGGCGGGGTAGGAACACCGGGGAGCTGTTTTTT.